Listed below are T cell receptor beta chains from one sample, sequenced in a study of post-analysis software for immune sequencing data. TCRdb independently ran MiXCR on the PCR reads; one entry per CDR3 protein. This table has 350,000 to 450,000 distinct CDR3 sequences, 30% to 40% appearing once. The material sequenced was blood. The receptors derive from a girl aged 2 to 10 with multiple sclerosis. Each CDR3 is given with its conserved first and last residue. Each record gives: V gene, J gene, CDR3 protein.

TRBV3-1	TRBJ2-7	CASSQPGQGKGEQYF
TRBV10-3	TRBJ2-5	CAISLEREWETQYF
TRBV4-1	TRBJ1-1	CASSHMGSPNTEAFF
TRBV7-2	TRBJ2-1	CASSLVGGKGQFF
TRBV24-1	TRBJ2-5	CATSAGTGGRETQYF
TRBV6-2/TRBV6-3	NA	CASSVLIHMGQYEQYF
TRBV2	TRBJ2-2	CASSDARTSAPTGELFF
TRBV18	TRBJ1-2	CASSPPPGGYTF
TRBV4-1	TRBJ1-1	CASSQDGREAFF
TRBV12-3/TRBV12-4	TRBJ2-3	CASSLFRGTDTQYF
TRBV5-1	TRBJ2-2	CASSLRTYDTGELFF
TRBV20-1	TRBJ2-2	CSAGRTGANTGERFF
TRBV11-2	TRBJ2-1	CASSAAFGTSGLTGYNEQFF
TRBV28	TRBJ1-3	CASTSPDISREYTIYF
TRBV28	TRBJ2-1	CANSPPALGRGYNEQFF
TRBV2	TRBJ2-1	CASSVRIRNEQFF
TRBV15	TRBJ2-2	CATSRDSQLTSGGDAGELFF